This passage covers 25 T cell receptor beta chains from one sample sequenced in a study of T cell repertoires in cytomegalovirus infection. TCRdb independently ran MiXCR on the reads; one entry per CDR3 protein. The sample has 400,000 to 550,000 distinct CDR3 sequences, 11% seen once. Sequences were obtained from PBMCs. The receptors stem from a human donor in good health (CMV status not recorded). Some clones in this sample may be carry-over from other donors' samples.

This sequence joins TRBV18 and TRBJ2-3, with no clear D. V lost 0 bases and J 2 bases, leaving 9 bases between the germline ends. The CDR3 spans 15 residues. Germline CDR1 is KGHSH and CDR2 is LQKENI. The CDR3 reads CASSPPRTNTDTQYF. In DNA, the CDR3 is TGTGCCAGCTCACCACCCCGGACCAACACAGATACGCAGTATTTT.

This clonotype appeared many times. The chain combines TRBV7-6 with TRBJ2-1, with TRBD1 as a possible D gene (6 bases). Germline V gene lookup returns CDR1 SGHVS and CDR2 FNYEAQ. V lost 8 bases, J lost 0 bases, and 14 bases lay in between. The CDR3 loop spans 15 amino acids. The CDR3 reads CASGRQASSYNEQFF. The DNA of the CDR3 is TGTGCCAGCGGCAGACAGGCGAGCTCCTACAATGAGCAGTTCTTC.

With respect to this clonotype: A much larger clone lies a single base off, so this may be a read error. The chain combines TRBV12-3 or TRBV12-4 with TRBJ2-4, with a weak D call TRBD1 (6 bases). This CDR3 comprises 14 residues. The chain's CDR3 is CVSSHRDTENIQYF. CDR3 nucleotide sequence: TGTGTCAGCAGCCACCGGGACACAGAAAACATTCAGTACTTC.

This clonotype occurred many times. This chain links TRBV4-2 with TRBJ1-1; TRBD1 aligns across 9 bases. Per the germline V gene, CDR1 is LGHNA and CDR2 is YNFKEQ. CDR3 length equals 21 residues. V dropped 0 bases and J dropped 5; count of bases not matched to a gene: 22. This chain's CDR3 is CASSQDLEGEQGAQGSTEAFF. CDR3 DNA sequence: TGTGCCAGCAGCCAAGATTTGGAGGGCGAACAGGGGGCTCAAGGCTCGACTGAAGCTTTCTTT.

The rearrangement joins TRBV20-1 to TRBJ2-4; 9 nucleotides align to TRBD2. Unmatched junction bases numbered 9, after V lost 5 bases and J lost 4 bases. This CDR3 has 15 amino acids. CDR1 is DFQATT, CDR2 SNEGSKA, per germline (reference sequence). CDR3 sequence reads: CSAPEAGGPKNIQYF. CDR3 DNA: TGCAGTGCTCCTGAGGCGGGAGGGCCGAAAAACATTCAGTACTTC.

This clonotype appeared many times. The V call is TRBV11-2, the J call TRBJ2-5; D might be TRBD1 (6 bases). This CDR3 is built from 16 residues. Germline V gene lookup returns CDR1 SGHAT and CDR2 FQNNGV. V shed 1 base and J shed 3 bases, with 15 bases lying between them. The CDR3 protein is CASSLGHRVGKETQYF. The CDR3 DNA follows: TGTGCCAGCAGCTTAGGTCACAGGGTAGGAAAAGAGACCCAGTACTTC.

This clonotype was detected many times. This chain links TRBV2 with TRBJ2-3, with 7 bases fitting TRBD2. The germline V gene has CDR1 SNHLY and CDR2 FYNNEI. V lost 1 base to trimming and J lost 3 bases; unmatched junction nucleotides: 1. The CDR3 is 14 amino acids. DNA of the CDR3: TGTGCCAGCAGTGAAGGGGGGGGAACAGATACGCAGTATTTT. Amino acid sequence: CASSEGGGTDTQYF.

This clonotype was seen a few times. The V call is TRBV3-1, the J call TRBJ1-2; no firm D call. In germline, CDR1 is LGHDT, CDR2 YNNKEL (reference sequence). There are 16 residues in the CDR3. V was shortened by 0 bases and J by 7 bases, with 18 bases between the two germline ends. CDR3 nucleotides: TGTGCCAGCAGCCAAGATCTTGTGGGTTACTCGCGTGGCTACACCTTC. Translating it yields CASSQDLVGYSRGYTF. The full variable domain, rest sourced from reference TRBV3-1 and TRBJ1-2, is DTAVSQTPKYLVTQMGNDKSIKCEQNLGHDTMYWYKQDSKKFLKIMFSYNNKELIINETVPNRFSPKSPDKAHLNLHINSLELGDSAVYFCASSQDLVGYSRGYTFGSGTRLTVV.

The gene calls are TRBV30 and TRBJ2-4; tentative D call: TRBD2 (6 bases). The CDR3 has 14 residues. Trimming removed 4 bases from V and 4 bases from J, with 14 bases in between. Germline V lookup: CDR1 GTSNPN, CDR2 SVGIG (reference sequence). Written as DNA, the CDR3 is TGTGCCTGGACCCCCTCGGCGGGGAAAAACATTCAGTACTTC. Translating it yields CAWTPSAGKNIQYF. The variable domain in full, completed from reference TRBV30 and TRBJ2-4, reads SQTIHQWPATLVQPVGSPLSLECTVEGTSNPNLYWYRQAAGRGLQLLFYSVGIGQISSEVPQNLSASRPQDRQFILSSKKLLLSDSGFYLCAWTPSAGKNIQYFGAGTRLSVL.

This clonotype came up many times. This rearrangement joins TRBV7-2 to TRBJ2-2, with D hard to call. V was clipped by 6 bases and J by 2 bases, with 7 bases between them. Germline V gene data show CDR1 as SGHTA and CDR2 as FQGNSA. The CDR3 covers 13 residues. CDR3 residues: CASRPRNTGELFF. The CDR3 DNA reads TGTGCCAGCAGGCCTAGAAACACCGGGGAGCTGTTTTTT.

This clonotype was seen many times. The CDR3 DNA reads TGCAGTGCTAGCCAACAGGTGAACCCTTCCTATGAGCAGTTCTTC. Protein product: CSASQQVNPSYEQFF. The chain couples TRBV20-1 to TRBJ2-1, with a tentative D call TRBD1 (5 bases). This CDR3 has 15 residues. With 3 bases removed from V and 8 bases from J, the gap between germline ends came to 20 bases. The germline V gene encodes CDR1 DFQATT and CDR2 SNEGSKA (reference sequence).

This chain joins TRBV20-1 and TRBJ1-5; weak D call: TRBD1 (5 bases). V was pared by 6 bases and J by 3 bases, with 9 bases between. Germline V CDR1 and CDR2: DFQATT, SNEGSKA (reference sequence). The CDR3 runs 12 residues. CDR3 bases: TGCAGTGCCTCGGGGCACAATCAGCCCCAGCATTTT. The encoded protein is CSASGHNQPQHF.

Many counts were recorded for this clonotype. The chain recombines TRBV6-5 with TRBJ2-1; possible D gene TRBD2, 5 bases. The germline CDR1 and CDR2 sequences are MNHEY and SVGAGI. This CDR3 contains 14 residues. Trimming removed 4 bases from V and 2 bases from J, with 9 bases in between. For the CDR3, the DNA is TGTGCCAGCAGTTCCCTCGGGGCCTACAATGAGCAGTTCTTC. Protein product: CASSSLGAYNEQFF.

This clonotype has ten or more counts. V is TRBV12-3 or TRBV12-4 and J is TRBJ1-5; D may be TRBD1 (5 bases). Trimming removed 5 bases from V and 7 bases from J, with 18 bases in between. This CDR3 has 15 amino acids. The CDR3 coding sequence is TGTGCCAGCAGTCCGTCTGGGAGGGGAGAACAGCCCCAGCATTTT. Translation: CASSPSGRGEQPQHF.

This clonotype has at least ten counts. The chain carries TRBV29-1 and TRBJ2-7, with 11 bases aligning to TRBD1. Germline CDR1 is SQVTM and CDR2 is ANQGSEA. CDR3 length: 13 amino acids. Losses at the gene ends were 5 bases for V and 6 bases for J; bases not matched to a gene: 6. CDR3 sequence reads: CSVRPGTGGEQYF. The CDR3 nucleotides read TGCAGCGTTCGTCCCGGGACAGGGGGCGAGCAGTACTTC.

This clonotype was counted at least ten times. V and J are TRBV12-3 or TRBV12-4 and TRBJ1-6; no clear D. The CDR3 loop spans 15 amino acids. Trimming stripped 1 base from V and 6 bases from J, with 10 bases between. In DNA form, the CDR3 reads TGTGCCAGCAGTTTAGGCCGGGTTCTTAATTCACCCCTCCACTTT. Translating it yields CASSLGRVLNSPLHF.

The rearrangement uses TRBV6-5 and TRBJ2-7, with D perhaps TRBD1 (6 bases). Germline CDR1 reads MNHEY; CDR2 reads SVGAGI. The V end lost 4 bases, the J end lost 1 base, and 11 bases lay between the germline ends. The CDR3 totals 14 residues. The chain's CDR3 is CASSLMTGSYEQYF. The CDR3 DNA reads TGTGCCAGCAGTTTGATGACAGGATCCTACGAGCAGTACTTC.

This clonotype was detected ten times or more. The V and J genes are TRBV5-6 and TRBJ2-5; TRBD2 matches at 7 bases. The germline CDR1 and CDR2 sequences are SGHDT and YYEEEE. The trim removed 3 bases at V and 5 bases at J, leaving 7 bases unmatched. The CDR3 sequence is 14 residues long. CDR3 sequence: CASSSPGTIETQYF. In DNA, the CDR3 is TGTGCCAGCAGCTCCCCAGGGACTATTGAGACCCAGTACTTC.

This clonotype was counted many times. The V gene is TRBV4-2, the J gene TRBJ2-2; D is perhaps TRBD2 (5 bases). Germline V gives CDR1 LGHNA, CDR2 YNFKEQ. The CDR3 covers 13 residues. The V gene lost 0 bases and the J gene lost 6 bases, with 5 bases spanning the gap. CDR3 in DNA: TGTGCCAGCAGCCAAGACGGGGCCGGGGAGCTGTTTTTT. It is translated as CASSQDGAGELFF.

This rearrangement joins TRBV28 to TRBJ2-2, with TRBD2 identical over 10 bases. CDR3 length: 16 residues. V lost 5 bases to trimming and J lost 4 bases; unmatched junction nucleotides: 7. Germline V gene lookup returns CDR1 MDHEN and CDR2 SYDVKM. In nucleotides, the CDR3 is TGTGCCAGCAGTCAAAGGGTAGCGGGGGGCACCGGGGAGCTGTTTTTT. It translates to CASSQRVAGGTGELFF.

A few counts support this clonotype. The chain carries TRBV9 and TRBJ2-7, with D possibly matching TRBD2 (7 bases). The V and J ends lost 1 base and 0 bases respectively, with 38 bases between them. Germline V gene sequence: CDR1 SGDLS, CDR2 YYNGEE. This CDR3 is built from 24 residues. CDR3 DNA sequence: TGTGCCAGCAGCGTAAGTTTAGGGGGAGGGGTTGGGACACAGGGAACAAGTGGCTCCTACGAGCAGTACTTC. Protein sequence: CASSVSLGGGVGTQGTSGSYEQYF.

At least ten counts were recorded for this clonotype. This chain joins TRBV12-3 or TRBV12-4 and TRBJ1-1; a weak D match, TRBD1 (5 bases). V lost 6 bases, J lost 2 bases, and 10 bases lay in between. This CDR3 comprises 13 residues. CDR3 in DNA: TGTGCCAGCAGCATGACAGACAACACTGAAGCTTTCTTT. Translating gives CASSMTDNTEAFF.

This clonotype was seen more than once but under ten times. The chain has TRBV12-3 or TRBV12-4 and TRBJ2-3; D unresolved. The V gene lost 2 bases and the J gene lost 1 base, with 10 bases spanning the gap. The CDR3 length is 15 residues. The CDR3 here is CASSLPFDGTDTQYF. DNA of the CDR3: TGTGCCAGCAGTTTACCATTCGATGGCACAGATACGCAGTATTTT.

This clonotype occurred many times. The rearrangement uses TRBV7-9 and TRBJ1-2; no firm D call. The ends were cut back, 6 bases at V and 6 bases at J, with 8 bases in the middle. Germline V CDR1 and CDR2: SEHNR, FQNEAQ (reference sequence). CDR3 length: 11 residues. The CDR3 spells CASSRSDGYTF. As DNA, the CDR3 is TGTGCCAGCAGTCGGTCGGATGGCTACACCTTC.

The chain employs TRBV5-1 and TRBJ1-4; no firm D call. With 2 bases removed from V and 5 bases from J, the gap between germline ends came to 13 bases. Germline CDR1 and CDR2: SGHRS and YFSETQ. The CDR3 contains 15 residues. Written as DNA, the CDR3 is TGCGCCAGCAGCTTTACTTTCGACGGAAATGAAAAACTGTTTTTT. As protein: CASSFTFDGNEKLFF.